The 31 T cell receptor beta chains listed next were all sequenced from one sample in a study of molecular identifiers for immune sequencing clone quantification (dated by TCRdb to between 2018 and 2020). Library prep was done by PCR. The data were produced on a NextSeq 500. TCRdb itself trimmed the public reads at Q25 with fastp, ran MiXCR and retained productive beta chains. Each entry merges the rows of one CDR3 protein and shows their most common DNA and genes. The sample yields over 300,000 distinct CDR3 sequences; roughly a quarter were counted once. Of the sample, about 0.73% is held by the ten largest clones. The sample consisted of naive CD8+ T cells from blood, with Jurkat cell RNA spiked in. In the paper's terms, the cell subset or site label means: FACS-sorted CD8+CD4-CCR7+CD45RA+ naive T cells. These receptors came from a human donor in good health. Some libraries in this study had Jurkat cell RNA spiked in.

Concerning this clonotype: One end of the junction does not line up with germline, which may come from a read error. For the CDR3, the DNA is TGTGCCAGCAGCCCCGACGGGGGGCGGGAAGATGCGCAGTATTTT. Translating gives CASSPDGGREDAQYF. This chain joins TRBV9 and TRBJ2-3; tentative D call: TRBD2 (7 bases). The CDR3 has 15 amino acids. Germline V gives CDR1 SGDLS, CDR2 YYNGEE.

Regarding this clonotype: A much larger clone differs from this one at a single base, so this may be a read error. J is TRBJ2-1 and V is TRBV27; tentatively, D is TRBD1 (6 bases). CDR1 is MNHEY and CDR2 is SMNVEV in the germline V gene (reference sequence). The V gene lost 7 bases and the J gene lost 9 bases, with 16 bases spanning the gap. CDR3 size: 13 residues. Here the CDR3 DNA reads TGTGCCAGCACCTGGCAGGGGAGCCTTGAGCAGTTCTTC. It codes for CASTWQGSLEQFF.

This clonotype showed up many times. CDR3 nucleotide sequence: TGCGCCAATACCCTGGGGGGTAAACCCTACGAGCAGTACTTC. Protein sequence: CANTLGGKPYEQYF. The V call is TRBV5-1, the J call TRBJ2-7, with D tentatively TRBD2 (6 bases). The V end lost 9 bases, the J end lost 2 bases, and 18 bases lay between the germline ends. Germline V gene lookup returns CDR1 SGHRS and CDR2 YFSETQ. CDR3 length: 14 amino acids.

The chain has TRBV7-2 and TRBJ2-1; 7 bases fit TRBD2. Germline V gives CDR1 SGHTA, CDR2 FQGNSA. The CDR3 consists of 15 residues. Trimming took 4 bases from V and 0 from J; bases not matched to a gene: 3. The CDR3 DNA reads TGTGCCAGCAGCTCGACTAGCTACTCCTACAATGAGCAGTTCTTC. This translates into CASSSTSYSYNEQFF.

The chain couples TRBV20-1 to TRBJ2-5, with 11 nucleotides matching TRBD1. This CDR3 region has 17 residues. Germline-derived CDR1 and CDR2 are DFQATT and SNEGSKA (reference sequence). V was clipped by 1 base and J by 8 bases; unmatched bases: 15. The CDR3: CSARAFRTGGYTATQYF. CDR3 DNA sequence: TGCAGTGCTAGAGCCTTCAGGACAGGGGGCTACACAGCCACCCAGTACTTC.

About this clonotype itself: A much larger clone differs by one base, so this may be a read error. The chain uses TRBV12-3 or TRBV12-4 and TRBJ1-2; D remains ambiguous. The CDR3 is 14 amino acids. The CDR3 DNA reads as TGTGCCAGCACTCCCCATTCTTGGCTCTATGTCTACACCTTC. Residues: CASTPHSWLYVYTF.

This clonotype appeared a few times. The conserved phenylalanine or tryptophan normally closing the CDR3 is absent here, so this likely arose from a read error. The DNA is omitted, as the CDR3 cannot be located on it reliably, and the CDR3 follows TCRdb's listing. The CDR3 sequence: CSVEPGTL. The gene calls are TRBV29-1 and TRBJ2-1; TRBD1 was called by the table and not checked on the DNA. Germline assignment: CDR1 SQVTM and CDR2 ANQGSEA. The CDR3 is 8 residues long, ends included.

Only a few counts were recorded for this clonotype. The CDR3 here is CSARSPSGSVGRQYF. CDR3 bases: TGCAGTGCTAGATCCCCTAGCGGGAGCGTCGGTAGGCAGTATTTT. V is TRBV20-1 and J is TRBJ2-3, with TRBD2 matching over 10 bases. V trimming: 2 bases; J trimming: 11 bases; junction bases outside the gene matches: 13. Looked up from germline, CDR1 is DFQATT and CDR2 is SNEGSKA (reference sequence). The CDR3 extends over 15 amino acids.

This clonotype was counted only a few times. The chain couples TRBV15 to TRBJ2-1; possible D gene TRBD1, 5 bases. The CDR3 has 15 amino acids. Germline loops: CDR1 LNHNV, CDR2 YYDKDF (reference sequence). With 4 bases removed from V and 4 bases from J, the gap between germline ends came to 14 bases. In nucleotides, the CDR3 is TGTGCCACCAGCACCACACCGACAGTGTACAATGAGCAGTTCTTC. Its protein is CATSTTPTVYNEQFF.

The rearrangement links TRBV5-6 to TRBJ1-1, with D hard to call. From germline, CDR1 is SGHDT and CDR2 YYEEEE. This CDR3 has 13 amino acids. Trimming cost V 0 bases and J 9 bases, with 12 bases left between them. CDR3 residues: CASSLVQSAKAFF. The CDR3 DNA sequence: TGTGCCAGCAGCTTGGTCCAGAGCGCTAAAGCTTTCTTT. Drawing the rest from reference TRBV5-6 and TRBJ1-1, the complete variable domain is DAGVTQSPTHLIKTRGQQVTLRCSPKSGHDTVSWYQQALGQGPQFIFQYYEEEERQRGNFPDRFSGHQFPNYSSELNVNALLLGDSALYLCASSLVQSAKAFFGQGTRLTVV.

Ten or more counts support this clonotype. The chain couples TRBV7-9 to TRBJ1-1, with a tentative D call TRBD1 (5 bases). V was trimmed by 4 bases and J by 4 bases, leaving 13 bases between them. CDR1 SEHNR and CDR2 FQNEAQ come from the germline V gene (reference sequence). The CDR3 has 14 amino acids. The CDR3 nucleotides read TGTGCCAGCAGCTCCCTGGACGGGGGCACTGAAGCTTTCTTT. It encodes CASSSLDGGTEAFF. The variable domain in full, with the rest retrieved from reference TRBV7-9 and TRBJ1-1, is DTGVSQNPRHKITKRGQNVTFRCDPISEHNRLYWYRQTLGQGPEFLTYFQNEAQLEKSRLLSDRFSAERPKGSFSTLEIQRTEQGDSAMYLCASSSLDGGTEAFFGQGTRLTVV.

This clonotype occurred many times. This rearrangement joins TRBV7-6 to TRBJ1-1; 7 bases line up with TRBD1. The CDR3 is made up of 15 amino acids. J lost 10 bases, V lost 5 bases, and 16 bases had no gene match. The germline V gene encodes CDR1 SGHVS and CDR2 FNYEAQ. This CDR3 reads CASSMAGGTDSGAFF. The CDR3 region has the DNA TGTGCCAGCAGCATGGCAGGGGGTACGGATTCGGGAGCTTTCTTT. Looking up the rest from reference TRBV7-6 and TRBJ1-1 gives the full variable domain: GAGVSQSPRYKVTKRGQDVALRCDPISGHVSLYWYRQALGQGPEFLTYFNYEAQQDKSGLPNDRFSAERPEGSISTLTIQRTEQRDSAMYRCASSMAGGTDSGAFFGQGTRLTVV.

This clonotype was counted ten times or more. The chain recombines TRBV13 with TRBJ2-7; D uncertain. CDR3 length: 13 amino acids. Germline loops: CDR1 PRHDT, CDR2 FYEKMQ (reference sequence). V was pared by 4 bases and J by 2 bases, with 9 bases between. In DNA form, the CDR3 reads TGTGCCAGCAGCTACACGCAGGCCTACGAGCAGTACTTC. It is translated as CASSYTQAYEQYF.

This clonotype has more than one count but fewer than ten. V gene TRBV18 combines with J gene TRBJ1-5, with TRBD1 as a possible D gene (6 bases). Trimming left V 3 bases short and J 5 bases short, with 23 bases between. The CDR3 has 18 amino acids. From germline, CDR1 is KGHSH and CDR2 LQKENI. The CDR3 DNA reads TGTGCCAGCTCACCTATGCCGGGGGGCGCGGGCGGTGATCAGCCCCAGCATTTT. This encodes CASSPMPGGAGGDQPQHF. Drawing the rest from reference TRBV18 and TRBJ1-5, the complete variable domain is NAGVMQNPRHLVRRRGQEARLRCSPMKGHSHVYWYRQLPEEGLKFMVYLQKENIIDESGMPKERFSAEFPKEGPSILRIQQVVRGDSAAYFCASSPMPGGAGGDQPQHFGDGTRLSIL.

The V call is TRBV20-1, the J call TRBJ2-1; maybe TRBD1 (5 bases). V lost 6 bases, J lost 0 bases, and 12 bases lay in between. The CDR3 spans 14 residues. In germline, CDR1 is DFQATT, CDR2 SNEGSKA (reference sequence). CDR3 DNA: TGCAGTGCCCAGGGCCAGTACTCCTACAATGAGCAGTTCTTC. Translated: CSAQGQYSYNEQFF.

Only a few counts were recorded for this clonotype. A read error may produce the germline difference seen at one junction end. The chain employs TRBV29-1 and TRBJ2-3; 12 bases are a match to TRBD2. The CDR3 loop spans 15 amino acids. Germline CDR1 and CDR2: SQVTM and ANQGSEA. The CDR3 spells CSVETTSGSSDAQYF. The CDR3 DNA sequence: TGCAGCGTTGAAACGACTAGCGGGAGTTCAGATGCGCAGTATTTT.

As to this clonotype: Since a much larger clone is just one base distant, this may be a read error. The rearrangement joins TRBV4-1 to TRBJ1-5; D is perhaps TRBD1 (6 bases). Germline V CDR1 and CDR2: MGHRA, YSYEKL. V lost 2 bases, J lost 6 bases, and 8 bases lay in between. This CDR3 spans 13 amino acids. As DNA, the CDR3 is TGCGCCAGCAGCCAAACAGGGATTCAGCCCCAGCATTTT. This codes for CASSQTGIQPQHF.

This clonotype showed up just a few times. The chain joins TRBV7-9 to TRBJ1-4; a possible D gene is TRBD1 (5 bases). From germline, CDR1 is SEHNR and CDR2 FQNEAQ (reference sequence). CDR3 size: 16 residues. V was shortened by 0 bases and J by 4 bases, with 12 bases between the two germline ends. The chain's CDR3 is CASSLALRGVNEKLFF. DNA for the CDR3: TGTGCCAGCAGCTTAGCCCTTCGGGGGGTTAATGAAAAACTGTTTTTT. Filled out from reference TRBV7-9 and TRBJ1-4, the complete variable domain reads DTGVSQNPRHKITKRGQNVTFRCDPISEHNRLYWYRQTLGQGPEFLTYFQNEAQLEKSRLLSDRFSAERPKGSFSTLEIQRTEQGDSAMYLCASSLALRGVNEKLFFGSGTQLSVL.

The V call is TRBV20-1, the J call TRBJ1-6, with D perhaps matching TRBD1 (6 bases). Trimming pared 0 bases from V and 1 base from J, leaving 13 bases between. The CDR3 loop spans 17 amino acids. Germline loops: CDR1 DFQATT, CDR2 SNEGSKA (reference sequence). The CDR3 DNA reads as TGCAGTGCTAGAGATTTGTCAGGGGAATCCTATAATTCACCCCTCCACTTT. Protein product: CSARDLSGESYNSPLHF.

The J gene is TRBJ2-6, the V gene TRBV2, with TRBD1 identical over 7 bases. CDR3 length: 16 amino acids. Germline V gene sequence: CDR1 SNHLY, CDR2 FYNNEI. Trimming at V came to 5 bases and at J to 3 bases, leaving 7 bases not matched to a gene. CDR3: CASSSFTGDGANVLTF. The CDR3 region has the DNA TGTGCCAGCAGTAGCTTTACAGGGGATGGGGCCAACGTCCTGACTTTC. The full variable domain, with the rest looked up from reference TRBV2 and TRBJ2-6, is EPEVTQTPSHQVTQMGQEVILRCVPISNHLYFYWYRQILGQKVEFLVSFYNNEISEKSEIFDDQFSVERPDGSNFTLKIRSTKLEDSAMYFCASSSFTGDGANVLTFGAGSRLTVL.

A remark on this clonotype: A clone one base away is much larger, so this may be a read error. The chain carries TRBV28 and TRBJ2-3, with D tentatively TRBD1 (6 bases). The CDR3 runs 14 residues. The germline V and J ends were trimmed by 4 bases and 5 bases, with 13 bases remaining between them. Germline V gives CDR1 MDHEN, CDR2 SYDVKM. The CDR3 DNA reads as TGTGCCAGCAGTTCGGGCAGGGGACGAGATACGCAGTATTTT. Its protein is CASSSGRGRDTQYF.

Here the CDR3 reads CASSEGTTNTGELFF. CDR3 nucleotides: TGTGCCAGCAGCGAGGGGACCACGAACACCGGGGAGCTGTTTTTT. The chain recombines TRBV9 with TRBJ2-2; D may be TRBD1 or TRBD2 (5 bases each). CDR3 length: 15 residues. Germline-derived CDR1 and CDR2 are SGDLS and YYNGEE. The ends were cut back, 3 bases at V and 0 bases at J, with 9 bases in the middle.

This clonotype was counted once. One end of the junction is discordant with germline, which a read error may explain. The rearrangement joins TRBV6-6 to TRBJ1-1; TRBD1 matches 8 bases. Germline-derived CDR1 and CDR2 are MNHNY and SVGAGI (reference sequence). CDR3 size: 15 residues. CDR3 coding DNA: TGTGCCGGCAGCCGGCAACCGACAGGGGACACTGAAGCTTTCTTT. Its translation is CAGSRQPTGDTEAFF.

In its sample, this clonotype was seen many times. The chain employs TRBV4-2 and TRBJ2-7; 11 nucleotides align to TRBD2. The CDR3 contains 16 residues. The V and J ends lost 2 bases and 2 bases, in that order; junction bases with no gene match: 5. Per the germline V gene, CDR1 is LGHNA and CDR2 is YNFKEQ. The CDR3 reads CASSQRTSGSPYEQYF. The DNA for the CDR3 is TGTGCCAGCAGCCAACGCACTAGCGGGAGCCCCTACGAGCAGTACTTC.

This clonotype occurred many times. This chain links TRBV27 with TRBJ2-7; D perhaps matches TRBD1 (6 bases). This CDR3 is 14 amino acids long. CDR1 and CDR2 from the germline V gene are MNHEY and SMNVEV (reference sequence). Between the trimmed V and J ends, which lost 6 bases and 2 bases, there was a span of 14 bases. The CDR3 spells CASSHIAGAYEQYF. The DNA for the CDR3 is TGTGCCAGCAGCCATATCGCAGGGGCCTACGAGCAGTACTTC.

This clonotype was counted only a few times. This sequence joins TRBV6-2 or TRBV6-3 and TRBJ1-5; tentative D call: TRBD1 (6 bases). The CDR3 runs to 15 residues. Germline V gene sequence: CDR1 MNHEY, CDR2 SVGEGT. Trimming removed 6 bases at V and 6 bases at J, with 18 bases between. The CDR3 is CASSSGQGPGQPQHF. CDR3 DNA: TGTGCCAGCAGCTCTGGGCAGGGGCCTGGTCAGCCCCAGCATTTT.

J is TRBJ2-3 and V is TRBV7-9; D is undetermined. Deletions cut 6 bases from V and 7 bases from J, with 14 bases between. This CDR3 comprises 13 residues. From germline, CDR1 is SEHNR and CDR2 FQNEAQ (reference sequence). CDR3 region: CASREHLTHTQYF. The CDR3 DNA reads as TGTGCCAGCAGAGAGCATCTTACACATACGCAGTATTTT. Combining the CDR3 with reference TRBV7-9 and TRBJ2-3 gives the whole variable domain DTGVSQNPRHKITKRGQNVTFRCDPISEHNRLYWYRQTLGQGPEFLTYFQNEAQLEKSRLLSDRFSAERPKGSFSTLEIQRTEQGDSAMYLCASREHLTHTQYFGPGTRLTVL.

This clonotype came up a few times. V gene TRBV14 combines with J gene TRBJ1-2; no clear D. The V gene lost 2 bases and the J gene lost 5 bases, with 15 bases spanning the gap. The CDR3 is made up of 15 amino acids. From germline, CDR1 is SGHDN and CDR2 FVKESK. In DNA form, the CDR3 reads TGTGCCAGCAGCCAAAAGAACAAGGAAGCATATGGCTACACCTTC. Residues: CASSQKNKEAYGYTF.

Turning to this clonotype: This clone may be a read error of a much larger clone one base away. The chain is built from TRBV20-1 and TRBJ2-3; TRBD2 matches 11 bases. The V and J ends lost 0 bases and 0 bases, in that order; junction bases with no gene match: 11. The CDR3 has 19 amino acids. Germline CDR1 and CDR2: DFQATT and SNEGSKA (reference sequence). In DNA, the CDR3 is TGCAGTGCTAGAGATGTGTATACTAGCGGGGGCTCTAGCACAGATACGCAGTATTTT. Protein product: CSARDVYTSGGSSTDTQYF.

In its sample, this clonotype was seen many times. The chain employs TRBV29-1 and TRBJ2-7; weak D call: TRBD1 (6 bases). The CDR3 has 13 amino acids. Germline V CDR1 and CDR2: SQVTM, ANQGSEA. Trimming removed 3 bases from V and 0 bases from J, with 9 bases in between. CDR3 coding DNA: TGCAGCGTTGAGGAGGACAGCTCCTACGAGCAGTACTTC. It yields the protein CSVEEDSSYEQYF.

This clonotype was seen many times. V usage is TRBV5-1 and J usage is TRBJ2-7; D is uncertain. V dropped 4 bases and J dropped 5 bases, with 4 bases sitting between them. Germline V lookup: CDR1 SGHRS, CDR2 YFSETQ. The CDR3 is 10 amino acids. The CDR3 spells CASSTNEQYF. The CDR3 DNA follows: TGCGCCAGCAGCACGAACGAGCAGTACTTC.